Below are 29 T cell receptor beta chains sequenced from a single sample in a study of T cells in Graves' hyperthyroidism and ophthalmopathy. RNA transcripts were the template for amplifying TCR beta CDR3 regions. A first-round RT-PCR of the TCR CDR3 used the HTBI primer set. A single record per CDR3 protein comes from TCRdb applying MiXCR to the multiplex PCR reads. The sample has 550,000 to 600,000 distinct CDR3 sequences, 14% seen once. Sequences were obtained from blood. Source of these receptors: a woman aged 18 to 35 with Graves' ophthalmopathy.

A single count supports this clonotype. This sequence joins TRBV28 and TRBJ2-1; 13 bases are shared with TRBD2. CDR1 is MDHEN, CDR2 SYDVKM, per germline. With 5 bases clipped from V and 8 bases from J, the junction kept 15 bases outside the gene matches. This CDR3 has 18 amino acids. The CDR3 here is CASSQNPGLAGYGDEQFF. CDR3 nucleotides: TGTGCCAGCAGTCAAAACCCGGGACTAGCGGGATATGGGGATGAGCAGTTCTTC.

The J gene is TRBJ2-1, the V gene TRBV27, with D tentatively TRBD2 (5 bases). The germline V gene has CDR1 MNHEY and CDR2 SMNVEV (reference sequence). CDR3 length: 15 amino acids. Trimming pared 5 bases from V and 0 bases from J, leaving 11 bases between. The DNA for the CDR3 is TGTGCCAGCAGTATGAGCGGAGGCTCCTACAATGAGCAGTTCTTC. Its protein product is CASSMSGGSYNEQFF.

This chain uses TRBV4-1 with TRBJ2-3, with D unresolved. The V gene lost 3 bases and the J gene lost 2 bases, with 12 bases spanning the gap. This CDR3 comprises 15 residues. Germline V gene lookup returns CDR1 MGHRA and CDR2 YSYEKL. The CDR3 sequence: CASSHLIGSTDTQYF. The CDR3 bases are TGCGCCAGCAGCCACCTAATCGGGTCCACAGATACGCAGTATTTT.

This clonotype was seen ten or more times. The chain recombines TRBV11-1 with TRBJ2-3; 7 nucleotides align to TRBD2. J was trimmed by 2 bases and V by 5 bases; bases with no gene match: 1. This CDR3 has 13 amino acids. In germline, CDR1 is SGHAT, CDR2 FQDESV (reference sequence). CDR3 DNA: TGTGCCAGCAGCCGGGACTACACAGATACGCAGTATTTT. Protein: CASSRDYTDTQYF. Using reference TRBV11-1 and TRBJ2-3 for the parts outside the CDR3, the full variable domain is EAEVAQSPRYKITEKSQAVAFWCDPISGHATLYWYRQILGQGPELLVQFQDESVVDDSQLPKDRFSAERLKGVDSTLKIQPAELGDSAMYLCASSRDYTDTQYFGPGTRLTVL.

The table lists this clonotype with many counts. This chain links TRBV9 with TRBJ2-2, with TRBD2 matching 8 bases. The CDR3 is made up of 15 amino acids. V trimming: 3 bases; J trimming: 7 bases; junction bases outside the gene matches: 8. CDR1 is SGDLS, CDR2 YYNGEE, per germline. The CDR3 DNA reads TGTGCCAGCAGCGAAAGCGGGAGACAAAACGGGGAGCTGTTTTTT. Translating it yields CASSESGRQNGELFF.

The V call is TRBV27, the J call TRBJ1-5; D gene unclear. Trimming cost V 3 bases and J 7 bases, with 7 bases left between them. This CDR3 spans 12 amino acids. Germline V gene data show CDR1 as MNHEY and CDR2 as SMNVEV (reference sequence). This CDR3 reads CASSFHGQPQHF. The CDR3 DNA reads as TGTGCCAGCAGTTTCCATGGCCAGCCCCAGCATTTT.

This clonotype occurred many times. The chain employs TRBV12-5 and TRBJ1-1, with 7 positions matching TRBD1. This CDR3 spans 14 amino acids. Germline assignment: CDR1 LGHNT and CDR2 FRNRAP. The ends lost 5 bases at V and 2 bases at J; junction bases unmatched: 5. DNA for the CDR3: TGTGCTAGTGGTCTGGGACAGAGCAACACTGAAGCTTTCTTT. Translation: CASGLGQSNTEAFF.

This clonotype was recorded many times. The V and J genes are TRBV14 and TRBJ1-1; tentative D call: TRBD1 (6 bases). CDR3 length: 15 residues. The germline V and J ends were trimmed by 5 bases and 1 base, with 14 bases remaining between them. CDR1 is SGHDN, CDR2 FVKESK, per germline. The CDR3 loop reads CASSGRTEANTEAFF. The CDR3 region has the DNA TGTGCCAGCAGCGGGCGGACAGAAGCGAACACTGAAGCTTTCTTT.

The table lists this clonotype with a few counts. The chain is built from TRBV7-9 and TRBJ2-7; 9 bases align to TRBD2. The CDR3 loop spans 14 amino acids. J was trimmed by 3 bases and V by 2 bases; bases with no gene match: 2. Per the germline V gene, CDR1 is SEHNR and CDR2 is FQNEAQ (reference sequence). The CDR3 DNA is TGTGCCAGCAGCTTACGACTAGCGGACTACGAGCAGTACTTC. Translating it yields CASSLRLADYEQYF.

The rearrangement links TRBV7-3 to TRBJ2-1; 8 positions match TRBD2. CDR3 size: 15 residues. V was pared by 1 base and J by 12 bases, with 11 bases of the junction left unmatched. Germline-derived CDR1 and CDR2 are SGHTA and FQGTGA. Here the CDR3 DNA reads TGTGCCAGCAGCTTAAACCCTAGCGGGTCTCCGGGGCAGTTCTTC. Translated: CASSLNPSGSPGQFF.

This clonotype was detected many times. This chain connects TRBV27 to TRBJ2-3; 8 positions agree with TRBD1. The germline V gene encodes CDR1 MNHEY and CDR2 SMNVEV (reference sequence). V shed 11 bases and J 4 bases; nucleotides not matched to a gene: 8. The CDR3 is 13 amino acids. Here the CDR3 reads CASNDRGADTQYF. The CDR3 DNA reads TGTGCCTCCAACGACAGGGGCGCAGATACGCAGTATTTT.

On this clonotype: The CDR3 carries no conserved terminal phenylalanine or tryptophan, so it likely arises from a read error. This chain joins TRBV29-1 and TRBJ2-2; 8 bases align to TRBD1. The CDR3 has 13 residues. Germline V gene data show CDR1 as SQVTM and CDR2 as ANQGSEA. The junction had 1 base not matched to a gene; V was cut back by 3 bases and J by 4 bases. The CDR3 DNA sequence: TGCAGCGTTGATGACAGGGGCACCGGGGAGCTGTTTTGT. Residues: CSVDDRGTGELFC.

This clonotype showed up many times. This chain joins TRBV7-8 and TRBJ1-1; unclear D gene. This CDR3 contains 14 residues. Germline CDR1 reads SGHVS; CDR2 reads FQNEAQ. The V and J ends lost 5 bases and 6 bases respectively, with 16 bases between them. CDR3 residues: CASSIDPRVAEAFF. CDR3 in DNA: TGTGCCAGCAGCATCGACCCGCGAGTAGCTGAAGCTTTCTTT.

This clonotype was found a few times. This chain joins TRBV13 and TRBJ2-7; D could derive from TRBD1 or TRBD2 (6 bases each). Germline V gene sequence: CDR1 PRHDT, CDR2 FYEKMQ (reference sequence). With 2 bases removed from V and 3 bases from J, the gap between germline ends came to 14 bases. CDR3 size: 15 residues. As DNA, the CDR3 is TGTGCCAGCAGCTTAATGGGGGGCTTAGGCTACGAGCAGTACTTC. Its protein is CASSLMGGLGYEQYF.

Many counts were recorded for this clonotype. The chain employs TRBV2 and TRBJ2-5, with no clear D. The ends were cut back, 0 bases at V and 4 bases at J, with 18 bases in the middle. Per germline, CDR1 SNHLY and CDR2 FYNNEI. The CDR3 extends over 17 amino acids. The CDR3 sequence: CASSEASFSQRRETQYF. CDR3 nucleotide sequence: TGTGCCAGCAGTGAAGCATCATTTAGCCAACGACGAGAGACCCAGTACTTC.

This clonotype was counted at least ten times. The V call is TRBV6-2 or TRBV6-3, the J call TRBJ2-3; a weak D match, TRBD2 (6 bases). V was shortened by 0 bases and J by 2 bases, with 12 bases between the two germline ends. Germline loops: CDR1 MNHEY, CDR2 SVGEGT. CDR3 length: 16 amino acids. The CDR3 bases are TGTGCCAGCAGTTACTCTGTGGGACTGATCACAGATACGCAGTATTTT. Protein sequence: CASSYSVGLITDTQYF.

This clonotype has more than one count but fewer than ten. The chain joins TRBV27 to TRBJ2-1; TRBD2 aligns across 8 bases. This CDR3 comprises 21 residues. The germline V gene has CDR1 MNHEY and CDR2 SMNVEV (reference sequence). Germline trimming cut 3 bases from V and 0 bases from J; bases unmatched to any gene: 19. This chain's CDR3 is CASSFRSGGGLGGSSYNEQFF. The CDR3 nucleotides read TGTGCCAGCAGTTTTCGTTCCGGGGGGGGGTTGGGCGGGAGCTCCTACAATGAGCAGTTCTTC.

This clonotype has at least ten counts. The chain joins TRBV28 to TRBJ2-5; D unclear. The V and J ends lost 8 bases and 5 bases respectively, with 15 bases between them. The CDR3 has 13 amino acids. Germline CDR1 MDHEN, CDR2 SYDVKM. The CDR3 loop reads CASGTWGSETQYF. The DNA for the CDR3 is TGTGCCAGCGGAACTTGGGGTTCGGAGACCCAGTACTTC.

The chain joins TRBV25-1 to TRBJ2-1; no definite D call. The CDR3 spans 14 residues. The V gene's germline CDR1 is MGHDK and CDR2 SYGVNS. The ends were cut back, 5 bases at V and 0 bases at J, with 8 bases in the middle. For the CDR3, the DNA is TGTGCCAGCAGTACAGTTACCTCCTACAATGAGCAGTTCTTC. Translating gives CASSTVTSYNEQFF.

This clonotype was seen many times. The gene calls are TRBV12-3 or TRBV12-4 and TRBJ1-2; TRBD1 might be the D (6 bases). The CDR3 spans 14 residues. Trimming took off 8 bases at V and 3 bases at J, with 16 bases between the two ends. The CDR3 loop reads CASGLGARYYGYTF. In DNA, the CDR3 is TGTGCCAGCGGGTTGGGGGCTCGGTACTATGGCTACACCTTC.

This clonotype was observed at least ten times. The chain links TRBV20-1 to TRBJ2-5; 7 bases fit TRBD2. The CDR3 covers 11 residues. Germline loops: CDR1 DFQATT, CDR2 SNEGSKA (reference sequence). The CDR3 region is CRQPSGETQYF. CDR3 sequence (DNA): TGCAGGCAGCCTAGCGGAGAGACCCAGTACTTC.

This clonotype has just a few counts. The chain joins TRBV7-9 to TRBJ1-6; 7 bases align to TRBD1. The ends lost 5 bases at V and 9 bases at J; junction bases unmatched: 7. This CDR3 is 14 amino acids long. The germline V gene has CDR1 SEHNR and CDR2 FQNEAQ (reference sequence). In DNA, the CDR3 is TGTGCCAGCAGCCGACAGGGTTTCAGTTCACCCCTCCACTTT. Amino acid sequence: CASSRQGFSSPLHF.

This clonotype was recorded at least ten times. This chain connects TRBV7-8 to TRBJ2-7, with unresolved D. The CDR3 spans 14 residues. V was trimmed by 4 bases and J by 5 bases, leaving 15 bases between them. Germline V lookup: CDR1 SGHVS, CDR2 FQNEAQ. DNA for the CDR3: TGTGCCAGCAGCTGGGTCCCCTCCGGTCACGAGCAGTACTTC. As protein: CASSWVPSGHEQYF.

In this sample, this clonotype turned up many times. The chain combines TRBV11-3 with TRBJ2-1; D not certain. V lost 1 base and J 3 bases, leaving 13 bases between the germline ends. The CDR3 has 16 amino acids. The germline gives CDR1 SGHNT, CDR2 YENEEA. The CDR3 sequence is CASSLAGLGSYNEQFF. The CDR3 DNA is TGTGCCAGCAGCTTAGCGGGCCTAGGCAGCTACAATGAGCAGTTCTTC.

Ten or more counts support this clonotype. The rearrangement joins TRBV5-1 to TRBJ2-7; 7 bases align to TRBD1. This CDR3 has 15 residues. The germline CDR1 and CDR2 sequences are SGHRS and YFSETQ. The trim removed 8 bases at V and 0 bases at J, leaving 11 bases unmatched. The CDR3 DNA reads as TGCGCCAGTTACCCAACCGGGACAGCCTCCTACGAGCAGTACTTC. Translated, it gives CASYPTGTASYEQYF.

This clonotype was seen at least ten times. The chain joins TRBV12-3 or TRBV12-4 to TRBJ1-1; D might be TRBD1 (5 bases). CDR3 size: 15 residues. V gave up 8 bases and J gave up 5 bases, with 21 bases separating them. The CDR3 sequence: CASHFGIGGDTEAFF. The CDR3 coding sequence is TGTGCCAGCCATTTCGGGATCGGGGGGGATACTGAAGCTTTCTTT.

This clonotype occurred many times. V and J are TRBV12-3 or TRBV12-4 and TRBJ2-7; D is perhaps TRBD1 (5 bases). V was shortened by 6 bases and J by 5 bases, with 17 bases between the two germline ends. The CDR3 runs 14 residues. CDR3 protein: CASRLTGLGDEQYF. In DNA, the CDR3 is TGTGCCAGCAGACTTACAGGATTAGGAGACGAGCAGTACTTC.

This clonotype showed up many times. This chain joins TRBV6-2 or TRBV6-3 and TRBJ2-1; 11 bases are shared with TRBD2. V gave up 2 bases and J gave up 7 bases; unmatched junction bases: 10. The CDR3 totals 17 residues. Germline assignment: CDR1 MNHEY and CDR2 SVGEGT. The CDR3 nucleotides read TGTGCCAGCAGTTACGGGGGTAGCGGGAGGGCAGGTAATGAGCAGTTCTTC. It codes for CASSYGGSGRAGNEQFF.

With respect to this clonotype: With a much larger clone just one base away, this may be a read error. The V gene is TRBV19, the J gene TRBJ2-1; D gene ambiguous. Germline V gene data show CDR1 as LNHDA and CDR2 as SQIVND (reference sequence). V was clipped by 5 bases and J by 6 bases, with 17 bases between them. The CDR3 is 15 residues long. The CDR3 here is CASSSPGPKANEQFF. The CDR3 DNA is TGTGCCAGTAGTTCCCCCGGACCAAAGGCCAATGAGCAGTTCTTC.